These 20 T cell receptor beta chains share one sample of origin, sequenced in a study of CD8+CD57+ T cells in acquired aplastic anemia. Genomic DNA acted as the template from which TCR beta VDJ combination and CDR3 sequence profiling were carried out. TCRdb re-derived calls from the reads in MiXCR, one entry per CDR3 protein. Among approximately 260,000 distinct CDR3 sequences listed, around 82% were seen once. An expansion of CD8+CD57+ cells by flow cytometry had been shown in patients chosen for sequencing. Input material: sorted CD4+, CD8+, or CD8+CD57+ T cells (not recorded which) from PBMCs. The receptors originated from a human donor with aplastic anemia.

The chain employs TRBV5-1 and TRBJ1-1; unclear D gene. This CDR3 has 15 residues. The V end lost 2 bases, the J end lost 4 bases, and 15 bases lay between the germline ends. Per germline, CDR1 SGHRS and CDR2 YFSETQ. The chain's CDR3 is CASSLGTEGITEAFF. The DNA for the CDR3 is TGCGCCAGCAGCTTAGGCACTGAAGGTATCACTGAAGCTTTCTTT.

On this clonotype itself: Likely a read error: the CDR3 ends without its conserved phenylalanine or tryptophan. Because the CDR3's place on the DNA is in doubt, the DNA is left out and the CDR3 is given as listed by TCRdb. V and J are TRBV7-8 and TRBJ2-3. The CDR3 extends over 13 residues, inclusive of both ends. Germline assignment: CDR1 SGHVS and CDR2 FQNEAQ. The chain's CDR3 is CASGDGPTETQLS.

This clonotype was seen a single time. This sequence joins TRBV2 and TRBJ2-7; tentative D call: TRBD1 (8 bases). Germline V gives CDR1 SNHLY, CDR2 FYNNEI. Trimming shortened V by 8 bases and J by 6 bases, and 26 bases separated the two germline ends. This CDR3 has 16 residues. The CDR3 loop reads CASGERGQANLAEQYV. The CDR3 DNA follows: TGTGCCAGCGGGGAGCGGGGACAGGCGAACCTGGCCGAGCAGTACGTC.

On this clonotype: One junction end does not reproduce the germline sequence, and a read error may be involved. The chain has TRBV7-6 and TRBJ1-2; D is unresolved. Germline V lookup: CDR1 SGHVS, CDR2 FNYEAQ. This CDR3 has 14 amino acids. In DNA, the CDR3 is TGTGCCAGCAGCCCATTTACGGGAGGCTCCTACAACGAGTTC. Protein sequence: CASSPFTGGSYNEF.

This chain uses TRBV7-8 with TRBJ2-6; possibly TRBD2 for D (6 bases). Germline V gene lookup returns CDR1 SGHVS and CDR2 FQNEAQ. The CDR3 runs 17 residues. V lost 5 bases and J 13 bases, leaving 27 bases between the germline ends. Here the CDR3 reads CASSLGTSGSDAQVLTF. DNA for the CDR3: TGTGCCAGCAGCCTCGGTACCAGCGGGTCTGATGCGCAGGTCCTGACTTTC. The entire variable domain, with the rest obtained from reference TRBV7-8 and TRBJ2-6, is as follows: GAGVSQSPRYKVAKRGQDVALRCDPISGHVSLFWYQQALGQGPEFLTYFQNEAQLDKSGLPSDRFFAERPEGSVSTLKIQRTQQEDSAVYLCASSLGTSGSDAQVLTFGAGSRLTVL.

The CDR3 region is CASSLTKRGYDNEYEQYV. The DNA for the CDR3 is TGTGCCAGCAGCTTAACGAAGCGGGGGTACGACAATGAGTACGAGCAGTACGTC. The chain has TRBV7-3 and TRBJ2-7, with 8 positions matching TRBD2. Germline V gene lookup returns CDR1 SGHTA and CDR2 FQGTGA. The CDR3 is made up of 18 amino acids. The ends lost 0 bases at V and 4 bases at J; junction bases unmatched: 14.

This clonotype was counted only a few times. The chain links TRBV24-1 to TRBJ2-3; 14 bases align to TRBD2. With V trimmed by 4 bases and J by 5 bases, 7 bases remained unmatched. The germline V gene encodes CDR1 KGHDR and CDR2 SFDVKD. The CDR3 runs to 17 residues. The CDR3 region has the DNA TGTGCCACCAGTGACTCGACTAGCGGGGGGGCCAAAGATACGCAGTATTTT. Protein: CATSDSTSGGAKDTQYF.

Points on this clonotype: Sequence at one end of the junction differs from germline and may be a read error. The rearrangement joins TRBV19 to TRBJ2-7; TRBD2 aligns across 7 bases. CDR1 LNHDA and CDR2 SQIVND come from the germline V gene (reference sequence). There are 14 residues in the CDR3. The CDR3 DNA sequence: TGTGCCAGTAGTTTGGGGGGGGATACCTACAATGAGCAGTTC. It yields the protein CASSLGGDTYNEQF.

The chain combines TRBV11-3 with TRBJ2-1; weak D call: TRBD1 (6 bases). The CDR3 is made up of 16 amino acids. Germline lookup yields CDR1 SGHNT and CDR2 YENEEA. V was shortened by 1 base and J by 8 bases, with 18 bases between the two germline ends. The CDR3 bases are TGTGCCAGCAGCTTAGGGGTACAGAGGGGGAGCGATGAGCAGTTCTTC. The encoded protein is CASSLGVQRGSDEQFF.

Points on this clonotype: A read error may account for a junction end that differs from germline. The chain employs TRBV7-2 and TRBJ2-7; D not certain. The CDR3 runs to 14 residues. Germline loops: CDR1 SGHTA, CDR2 FQGNSA. The CDR3 loop reads CASSARSGSPLHFF. The CDR3 DNA reads TGTGCCAGCAGCGCACGTTCTGGGTCACCCCTCCACTTTTTC.

Comments on this clonotype: One junction end disagrees with the germline gene, perhaps due to a read error. The J gene is TRBJ2-2, the V gene TRBV9, with D possibly TRBD2 on 5 matching bases. Per germline, CDR1 SGDLS and CDR2 YYNGEE. The CDR3 loop spans 14 amino acids. The CDR3 region is CASSLRSDTEELFF. Here the CDR3 DNA reads TGTGCCAGCAGCCTACGGTCAGATACGGAGGAGCTTTTTTTT.

V gene TRBV2 combines with J gene TRBJ1-3; D perhaps matches TRBD1 (6 bases). Looked up from germline, CDR1 is SNHLY and CDR2 is FYNNEI. V lost 3 bases, J lost 6 bases, and 9 bases lay in between. This CDR3 is 13 amino acids long. The CDR3 DNA follows: TGTGCCAGCAGTGACAGGGGTGAAAACACCATATATTTT. It yields the protein CASSDRGENTIYF.

In regard to this clonotype: This CDR3 is missing its conserved last phenylalanine or tryptophan, likely due to a read error. No DNA is shown, since the ends of the CDR3 on it are uncertain; the CDR3 is the one TCRdb lists. V usage is TRBV7-9 and J usage is TRBJ2-3; the table gives TRBD1 as D, unverified against the DNA. Germline-derived CDR1 and CDR2 are SEHNR and FQNEAQ (reference sequence). 13 amino acids form the CDR3, both terminal residues included. The CDR3 spells CASGYQGSDARDE.

This chain connects TRBV29-1 to TRBJ1-1; no definite D call. Germline V gives CDR1 SQVTM, CDR2 ANQGSEA. The V end was cut by 5 bases, the J end by 0 bases, with 10 bases between. This CDR3 is built from 13 residues. CDR3 protein: CSVRTEMNTEAFF. CDR3 in DNA: TGCAGCGTTCGCACAGAGATGAACACTGAAGCTTTCTTT.

The V and J genes are TRBV29-1 and TRBJ2-3; D ambiguous. Germline values: CDR1 SQVTM, CDR2 ANQGSEA. There are 14 residues in the CDR3. V was cut by 4 bases and J by 0 bases, with 11 bases left in between. This CDR3 reads CSVGFRISTDTQYF. CDR3 coding DNA: TGCAGCGTTGGATTCAGAATAAGCACAGATACGCAGTATTTT.

This chain connects TRBV7-8 to TRBJ2-1; D may be TRBD2 (6 bases). The V and J ends lost 0 bases and 11 bases respectively, with 20 bases between them. CDR1 is SGHVS and CDR2 is FQNEAQ in the germline V gene. The CDR3 is 16 amino acids. The CDR3 DNA sequence: TGTGCCAGCAGCTTAGCGGGGACTTGGGGAGAGACCCAGCAGTTCTTC. Translated: CASSLAGTWGETQQFF. Variable domain in full (rest from reference TRBV7-8 and TRBJ2-1): GAGVSQSPRYKVAKRGQDVALRCDPISGHVSLFWYQQALGQGPEFLTYFQNEAQLDKSGLPSDRFFAERPEGSVSTLKIQRTQQEDSAVYLCASSLAGTWGETQQFFGPGTRLTVL.

The V gene is TRBV7-3, the J gene TRBJ2-7, with TRBD2 matching 7 bases. Germline assignment: CDR1 SGHTA and CDR2 FQGTGA. This CDR3 has 15 amino acids. The DNA for the CDR3 is TGTGCCAGCAGCTTAGCAGCGGGGTTGGACTACGGGCAGTACGTC. Translated: CASSLAAGLDYGQYV.

This clonotype has at least ten counts. The chain carries TRBV9 and TRBJ1-1, with D uncertain. Germline V gene lookup returns CDR1 SGDLS and CDR2 YYNGEE. V was cut by 0 bases and J by 1 base, with 4 bases left in between. The CDR3 spans 13 residues. CDR3 amino acids: CASSVDWNTEAFF. The CDR3 nucleotides read TGTGCCAGCAGCGTAGACTGGAACACTGAAGCTTTCTTT.

A note on this clonotype: Germline is not matched at one junction end, which may reflect a read error. The chain links TRBV2 to TRBJ1-5, with a weak D call TRBD1 (5 bases). CDR1 is SNHLY and CDR2 is FYNNEI in the germline V gene. This CDR3 region has 13 residues. CDR3 nucleotides: TGCGCCAGCAGCCACGCAGGGACTCAGCCGCGGCATTTT. This gives the protein CASSHAGTQPRHF.

The V gene is TRBV3-1, the J gene TRBJ1-2; D is undetermined. Germline loops: CDR1 LGHDT, CDR2 YNNKEL (reference sequence). The CDR3 has 16 residues. V lost 4 bases and J 12 bases, leaving 27 bases between the germline ends. This CDR3 reads CASSPSGGGDGYEHTF. The CDR3 DNA is TGTGCCAGCAGCCCATCGGGCGGAGGCGACGGCTATGAGCACACCTTC. Full variable domain (missing parts from reference TRBV3-1 and TRBJ1-2): DTAVSQTPKYLVTQMGNDKSIKCEQNLGHDTMYWYKQDSKKFLKIMFSYNNKELIINETVPNRFSPKSPDKAHLNLHINSLELGDSAVYFCASSPSGGGDGYEHTFGSGTRLTVV.